A selection of T cell receptor beta chains follows, all from one sample in a study of blood T cell repertoires in COVID-19. Using immunoSEQ multiplex PCR, the repertoire was profiled, and TCRdb retains in-frame clones only, with some absent. The sample yields around 100,000 clones, roughly 90% seen once. Specimen: peripheral blood. The receptors were sampled from a human donor in a cohort sampled during active COVID-19. CDR3s include the opening cysteine and the closing phenylalanine or tryptophan. A D gene is named only where the DNA matches it firmly. Not all rows give a size; the values are once, few, many and, for expanded clones, a class.

J gene: TRBJ1-3; V gene: TRBV6-5; D gene: .; clone size: .; CDR3 protein: CASSYSTVSGNTIYF; CDR3 DNA: TGTGCCAGCAGTTACTCGACAGTCTCTGGAAACACCATATATTTT
J gene: TRBJ2-7; V gene: TRBV11-2; D gene: .; clone size: .; CDR3 protein: CASSSPRGRSWGEQYF; CDR3 DNA: TGTGCCAGCAGCTCCCCCCGGGGTCGGAGCTGGGGCGAGCAGTACTTC
J gene: TRBJ2-5; V gene: TRBV30; D gene: TRBD2; clone size: .; CDR3 protein: CAWSKGTSGPYGETQYF; CDR3 DNA: TGTGCCTGGAGCAAAGGGACTAGCGGGCCCTATGGAGAGACCCAGTACTTC
J gene: TRBJ2-7; V gene: TRBV10-3; D gene: TRBD1; clone size: .; CDR3 protein: CAIRTDRGSYEQYF; CDR3 DNA: TGTGCCATCAGGACAGACAGGGGATCCTACGAGCAGTACTTC
J gene: TRBJ2-7; V gene: TRBV6-5; D gene: .; clone size: few; CDR3 protein: CASSLTGYEQYF; CDR3 DNA: TGTGCCAGCAGCCTCACCGGCTACGAGCAGTACTTC
J gene: TRBJ2-5; V gene: TRBV29-1; D gene: TRBD2; clone size: once; CDR3 protein: CSVGELRGGPETQYF; CDR3 DNA: TGCAGCGTCGGGGAGTTGCGGGGGGGCCCAGAGACCCAGTACTTC
J gene: TRBJ1-2; V gene: TRBV6-7; D gene: .; clone size: once; CDR3 protein: CASSPPGVLAQGGYTF; CDR3 DNA: TGTGCCAGCAGTCCCCCGGGAGTCCTAGCGCAAGGTGGCTACACCTTC
J gene: TRBJ2-7; V gene: TRBV27; D gene: TRBD2; clone size: .; CDR3 protein: CASSFSGGARTYEQYF; CDR3 DNA: TGTGCCAGCAGTTTTAGCGGGGGGGCCCGGACCTACGAGCAGTACTTC
J gene: TRBJ2-7; V gene: TRBV3-1/TRBV3-2; D gene: TRBD2; clone size: .; CDR3 protein: CASSQAYGRAGDEQYF; CDR3 DNA: TGTGCCAGCAGCCAAGCCTACGGGAGGGCCGGGGACGAGCAGTACTTC
J gene: TRBJ1-2; V gene: TRBV19; D gene: TRBD1; clone size: .; CDR3 protein: CASSTRTGDNYGYTF; CDR3 DNA: TGTGCCAGTAGTACCAGGACAGGGGATAACTATGGCTACACCTTC
J gene: TRBJ2-2; V gene: TRBV3-1/TRBV3-2; D gene: TRBD2; clone size: once; CDR3 protein: CASSQDVVGLAGNTGELFF; CDR3 DNA: TGTGCCAGCAGCCAAGATGTGGTGGGACTAGCGGGGAACACCGGGGAGCTGTTTTTT
J gene: TRBJ2-7; V gene: TRBV19; D gene: TRBD2; clone size: .; CDR3 protein: CASRMHRTSNEQYF; CDR3 DNA: TGTGCCAGTAGAATGCACCGGACTAGTAACGAGCAGTACTTC
J gene: TRBJ2-7; V gene: TRBV6-6; D gene: TRBD2; clone size: once; CDR3 protein: CASSASGRSSYEQYF; CDR3 DNA: TGTGCCAGCAGTGCCAGCGGGAGGAGCTCCTACGAGCAGTACTTC
J gene: TRBJ2-5; V gene: TRBV7-9; D gene: .; clone size: .; CDR3 protein: CASSSTPAGQETQYF; CDR3 DNA: TGTGCCAGCAGCTCAACCCCTGCGGGCCAAGAGACCCAGTACTTC
J gene: TRBJ2-7; V gene: TRBV13; D gene: .; clone size: .; CDR3 protein: CASSIAGEPGEQYF; CDR3 DNA: TGTGCCAGCAGTATCGCCGGGGAACCGGGAGAGCAGTACTTC
J gene: TRBJ1-2; V gene: TRBV3-1/TRBV3-2; D gene: TRBD1; clone size: .; CDR3 protein: CASSPTGTGYGYTF; CDR3 DNA: TGTGCCAGCAGCCCGACAGGGACCGGTTATGGCTACACCTTC
J gene: TRBJ2-5; V gene: TRBV27; D gene: TRBD1; clone size: .; CDR3 protein: CASRPGVGQAFRETQYF; CDR3 DNA: TGTGCCAGCAGACCAGGGGTGGGACAGGCGTTTAGGGAGACCCAGTACTTC
J gene: TRBJ2-6; V gene: TRBV14; D gene: .; clone size: .; CDR3 protein: CASSQGYGKSGANVLTF; CDR3 DNA: TGTGCCAGCAGCCAAGGCTACGGGAAATCTGGGGCCAACGTCCTGACTTTC
J gene: TRBJ2-5; V gene: TRBV29-1; D gene: .; clone size: .; CDR3 protein: CSVDQALQETQYF; CDR3 DNA: TGCAGCGTTGACCAGGCTTTACAAGAGACCCAGTACTTC
J gene: TRBJ2-7; V gene: TRBV28; D gene: .; clone size: few; CDR3 protein: CASSLQAMNYEQYF; CDR3 DNA: TGTGCCAGCAGTCTACAGGCAATGAACTACGAGCAGTACTTC
J gene: TRBJ2-5; V gene: TRBV7-9; D gene: .; clone size: .; CDR3 protein: CASDKGFEETQYF; CDR3 DNA: TGTGCCAGCGACAAGGGGTTCGAAGAGACCCAGTACTTC
J gene: TRBJ2-7; V gene: TRBV29-1; D gene: TRBD1; clone size: .; CDR3 protein: CSVLNRDRGGEQYF; CDR3 DNA: TGCAGCGTTCTTAACCGGGACAGGGGCGGCGAGCAGTACTTC
J gene: TRBJ1-2; V gene: TRBV10-3; D gene: TRBD1; clone size: few; CDR3 protein: CAINEDRGDYGYTF; CDR3 DNA: TGTGCCATCAATGAAGACAGGGGGGACTATGGCTACACCTTC
J gene: TRBJ1-1; V gene: TRBV11-3; D gene: .; clone size: few; CDR3 protein: CASSLNRRQNTEAFF; CDR3 DNA: TGTGCCAGCAGCTTAAACAGGAGACAGAACACTGAAGCTTTCTTT
J gene: TRBJ2-7; V gene: TRBV4-2; D gene: .; clone size: .; CDR3 protein: CASSRIAGSLSYEQYF; CDR3 DNA: TGTGCCAGCAGCCGCATCGCGGGATCCCTCTCCTACGAGCAGTACTTC
J gene: TRBJ2-6; V gene: TRBV7-3; D gene: .; clone size: .; CDR3 protein: CASISPGNGPTGAGANVLTF; CDR3 DNA: TGTGCCAGCATAAGTCCCGGGAACGGGCCAACCGGGGCTGGGGCCAACGTCCTGACTTTC
J gene: TRBJ2-1; V gene: TRBV28; D gene: TRBD1; clone size: .; CDR3 protein: CASRTGTGNYNEQFF; CDR3 DNA: TGTGCCAGCAGGACCGGGACAGGGAACTACAATGAGCAGTTCTTC
J gene: TRBJ2-7; V gene: TRBV10-2; D gene: TRBD1; clone size: .; CDR3 protein: CASRDRGSYEQYF; CDR3 DNA: TGCGCCAGCCGGGACAGGGGCTCCTACGAGCAGTACTTC
J gene: TRBJ2-5; V gene: TRBV27; D gene: .; clone size: .; CDR3 protein: CASSLQETQYF; CDR3 DNA: TGTGCCAGCAGTCTTCAAGAGACCCAGTACTTC